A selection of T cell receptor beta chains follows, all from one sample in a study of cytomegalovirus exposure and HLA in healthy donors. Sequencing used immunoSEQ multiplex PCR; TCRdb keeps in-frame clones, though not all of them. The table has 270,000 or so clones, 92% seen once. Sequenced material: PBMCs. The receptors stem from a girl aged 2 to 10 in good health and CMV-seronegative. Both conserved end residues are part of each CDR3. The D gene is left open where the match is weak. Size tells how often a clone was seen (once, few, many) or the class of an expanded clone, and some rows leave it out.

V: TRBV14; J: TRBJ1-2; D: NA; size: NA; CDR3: CASSHNRALYGYTF; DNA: TGTGCCAGCAGCCATAACAGGGCCCTCTATGGCTACACCTTC
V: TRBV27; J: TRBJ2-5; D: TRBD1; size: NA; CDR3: CASSQAQGARETQYF; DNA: TGTGCCAGCAGTCAGGCCCAGGGGGCGCGAGAGACCCAGTACTTC
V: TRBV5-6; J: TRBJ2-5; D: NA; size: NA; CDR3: CASSLSGWEQYF; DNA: TGTGCCAGCAGCCTCTCGGGGTGGGAGCAGTACTTC
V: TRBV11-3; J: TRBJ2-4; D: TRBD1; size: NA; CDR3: CASSVTGGSDIQYF; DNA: TGTGCCAGCAGCGTCACAGGGGGTTCGGACATTCAGTACTTC
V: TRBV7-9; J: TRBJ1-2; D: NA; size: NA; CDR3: CASSMEGPLPTF; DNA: TGTGCCAGCAGCATGGAGGGACCTCTTCCCACCTTC
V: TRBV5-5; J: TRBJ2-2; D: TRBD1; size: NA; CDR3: CASTAQLWTGNTGELFF; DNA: TGTGCCAGCACGGCACAGCTTTGGACAGGGAACACCGGGGAGCTGTTTTTT
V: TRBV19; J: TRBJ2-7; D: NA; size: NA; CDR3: CASSRAGISYEQYF; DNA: TGTGCCAGTTCCCGGGCAGGGATATCCTACGAGCAGTACTTC
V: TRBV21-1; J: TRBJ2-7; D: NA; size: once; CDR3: CASSKGNPRDRGGYEQYF; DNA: TGTGCCAGCAGCAAGGGTAACCCCCGGGACAGGGGAGGCTACGAGCAGTACTTC
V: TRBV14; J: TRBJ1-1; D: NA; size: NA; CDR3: CASSQDWRGNTEAFF; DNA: TGTGCCAGCAGCCAAGATTGGAGGGGGAACACTGAAGCTTTCTTT
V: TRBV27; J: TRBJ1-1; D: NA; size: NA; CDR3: CASSPLGGGGEAFF; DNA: TGTGCCAGCAGTCCTCTCGGGGGAGGGGGTGAAGCTTTCTTT
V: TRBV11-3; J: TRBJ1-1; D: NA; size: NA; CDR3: CASSLDRNTEAFF; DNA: TGTGCCAGCAGCTTAGACAGGAACACTGAAGCTTTCTTT
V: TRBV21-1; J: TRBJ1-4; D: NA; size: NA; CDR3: CASSKVKDRRDGGTRGWPSKKLFF; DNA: TGTGCCAGCAGCAAAGTAAAGGATCGACGGGACGGAGGAACCCGGGGGTGGCCTTCGAAAAAACTGTTTTTT
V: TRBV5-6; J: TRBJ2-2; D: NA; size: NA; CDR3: CASSLKQGGYTGELFF; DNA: TGTGCCAGCAGCCTTAAACAGGGGGGGTACACCGGGGAGCTGTTTTTT
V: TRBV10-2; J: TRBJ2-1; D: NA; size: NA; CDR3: CASSARTPVSYNEQFF; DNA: TGCGCCAGCAGCGCCCGGACTCCAGTCTCCTACAATGAGCAGTTCTTC
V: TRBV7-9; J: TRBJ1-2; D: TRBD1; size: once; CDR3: CASSYKTGTDYGYTF; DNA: TGTGCCAGCAGCTATAAAACCGGGACAGATTATGGCTACACCTTC
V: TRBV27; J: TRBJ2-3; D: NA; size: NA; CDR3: CASSSERRDTQYF; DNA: TGTGCCAGCAGTTCAGAACGGAGGGATACGCAGTATTTT
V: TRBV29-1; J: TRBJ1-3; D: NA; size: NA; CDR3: CSVTTGTSSGNTIYF; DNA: TGCAGCGTGACCACAGGGACTAGCTCTGGAAACACCATATATTTT
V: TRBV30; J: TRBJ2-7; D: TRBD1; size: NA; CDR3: CAWSRQGVGEQYF; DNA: TGTGCCTGGAGTCGACAGGGGGTCGGCGAGCAGTACTTC
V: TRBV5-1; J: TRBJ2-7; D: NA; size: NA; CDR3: CASSPDSYSYEQYF; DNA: TGCGCCAGCAGTCCCGACAGTTACTCCTACGAGCAGTACTTC
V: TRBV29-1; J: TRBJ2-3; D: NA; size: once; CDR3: CSVGRTDTDTQYF; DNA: TGCAGCGTTGGAAGGACAGACACAGATACGCAGTATTTT
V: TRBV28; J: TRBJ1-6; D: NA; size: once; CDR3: CASNDSKNSPLHF; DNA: TGTGCCAGCAATGACAGCAAAAATTCACCCCTCCACTTT
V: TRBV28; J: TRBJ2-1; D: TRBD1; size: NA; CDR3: CASNKPGQGKVEQFF; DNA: TGTGCCAGCAACAAACCGGGACAGGGAAAGGTTGAGCAGTTCTTC
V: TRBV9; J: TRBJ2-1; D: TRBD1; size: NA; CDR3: CASSGGQGAPNEQFF; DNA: TGTGCCAGCAGCGGCGGACAGGGGGCGCCCAATGAGCAGTTCTTC
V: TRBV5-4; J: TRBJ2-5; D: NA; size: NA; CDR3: CASSLAQSGGTETQYF; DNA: TGTGCCAGCAGCTTGGCCCAATCTGGGGGGACGGAGACCCAGTACTTC
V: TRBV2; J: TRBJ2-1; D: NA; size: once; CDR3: CASIKQGYNEQFF; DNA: TGTGCCAGCATAAAGCAGGGGTACAATGAGCAGTTCTTC
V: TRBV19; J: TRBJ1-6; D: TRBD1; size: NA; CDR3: CASSFGTGEAYNSPLHF; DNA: TGTGCCAGTAGTTTTGGGACAGGGGAAGCCTATAATTCACCCCTCCACTTT
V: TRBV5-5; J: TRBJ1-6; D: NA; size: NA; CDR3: CASSLGRVDSPLHF; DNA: TGTGCCAGCAGCTTGGGCAGGGTGGACTCACCCCTCCACTTT
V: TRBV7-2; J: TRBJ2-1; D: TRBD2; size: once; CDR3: CASNPGLAGVEQFF; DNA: TGTGCCAGCAACCCGGGACTAGCGGGAGTTGAGCAGTTCTTC
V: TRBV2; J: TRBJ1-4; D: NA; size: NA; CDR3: CASSWGGEKLFF; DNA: TGTGCCAGCAGCTGGGGGGGAGAAAAACTGTTTTTT
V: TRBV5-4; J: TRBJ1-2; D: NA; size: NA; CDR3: CASSMDGGYTF; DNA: TGTGCCAGCAGCATGGACGGGGGCTACACCTTC
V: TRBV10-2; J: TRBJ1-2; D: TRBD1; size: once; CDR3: CASRSGGYGYTF; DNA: TGCGCCAGCAGGTCAGGGGGCTATGGCTACACCTTC
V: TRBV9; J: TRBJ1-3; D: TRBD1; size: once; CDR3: CASSVRDRLSGNTIYF; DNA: TGTGCCAGCAGCGTACGGGACAGACTCTCTGGAAACACCATATATTTT
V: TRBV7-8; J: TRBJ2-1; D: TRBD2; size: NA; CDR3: CASSPDVAGRDNEQFF; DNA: TGTGCCAGCAGCCCGGATGTCGCGGGGAGGGACAATGAGCAGTTCTTC
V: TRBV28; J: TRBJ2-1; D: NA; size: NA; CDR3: CASSFGNNYNEQFF; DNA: TGTGCCAGCAGTTTTGGCAACAACTACAATGAGCAGTTCTTC
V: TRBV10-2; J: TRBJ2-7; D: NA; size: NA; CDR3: CASSESGGYEQYF; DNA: TGCGCCAGCAGTGAGTCGGGCGGGTATGAGCAGTACTTC
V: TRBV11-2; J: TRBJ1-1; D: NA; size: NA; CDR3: CASSLPSGGHNTEAFF; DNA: TGTGCCAGCAGCTTGCCCTCGGGGGGTCATAACACTGAAGCTTTCTTT
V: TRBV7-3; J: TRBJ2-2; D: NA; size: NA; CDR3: CASSLNGLAGELFF; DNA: TGTGCCAGCAGCTTAAATGGCCTGGCCGGGGAGCTGTTTTTT
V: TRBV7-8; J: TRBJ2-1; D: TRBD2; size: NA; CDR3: CASSRGTSAYNEQFF; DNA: TGTGCCAGCAGCCGCGGGACTAGCGCATACAATGAGCAGTTCTTC
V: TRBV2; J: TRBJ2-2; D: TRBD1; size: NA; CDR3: CAKGQEEGTGELFF; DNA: TGTGCCAAGGGACAGGAAGAGGGCACCGGGGAGCTGTTTTTT
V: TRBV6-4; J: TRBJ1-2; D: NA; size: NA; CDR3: CASSDSRGADYGYTF; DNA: TGTGCCAGCAGTGACTCAAGGGGCGCCGACTATGGCTACACCTTC
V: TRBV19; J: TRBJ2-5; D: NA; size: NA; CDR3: CASSLQGGEETQYF; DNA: TGTGCCAGTAGTCTGCAGGGCGGTGAAGAGACCCAGTACTTC
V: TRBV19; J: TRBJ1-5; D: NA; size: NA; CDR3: CASSHASGFLTDQPQHF; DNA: TGTGCCAGTAGTCATGCTTCGGGATTCCTAACGGACCAGCCCCAGCATTTT
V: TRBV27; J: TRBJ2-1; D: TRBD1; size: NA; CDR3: CASSLYPQTGGEQFF; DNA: TGTGCCAGCAGTTTATACCCCCAGACAGGGGGTGAGCAGTTCTTC
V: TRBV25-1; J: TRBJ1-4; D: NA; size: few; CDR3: CASSESVLDRNNEKLFF; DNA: TGTGCCAGCAGTGAATCCGTTCTAGACAGGAATAATGAAAAACTGTTTTTT
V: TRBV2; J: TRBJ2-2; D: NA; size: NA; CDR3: CASSVSGEVTGELFF; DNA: TGTGCCAGCAGTGTATCAGGGGAAGTCACCGGGGAGCTGTTTTTT
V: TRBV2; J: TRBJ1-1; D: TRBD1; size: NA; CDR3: CASASAGGAGTEAFF; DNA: TGTGCCAGCGCAAGTGCAGGGGGCGCGGGCACTGAAGCTTTCTTT
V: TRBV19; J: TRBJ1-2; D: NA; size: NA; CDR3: CASSIESRGSAYGYTF; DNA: TGTGCCAGTAGTATAGAATCGCGGGGATCGGCCTATGGCTACACCTTC
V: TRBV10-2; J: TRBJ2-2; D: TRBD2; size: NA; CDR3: CASNPSSLAGRVHGELFF; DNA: TGCGCCAGCAATCCATCTTCACTAGCGGGAAGAGTACACGGGGAGCTGTTTTTT
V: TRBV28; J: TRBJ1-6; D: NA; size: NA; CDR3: CASNLDTLGAPLHF; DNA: TGTGCCAGCAATCTGGACACCCTCGGAGCACCCCTCCACTTT
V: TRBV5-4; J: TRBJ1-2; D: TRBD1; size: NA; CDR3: CASSIGQGATLGGYTF; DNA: TGTGCCAGCAGCATTGGACAGGGGGCGACGTTGGGAGGCTACACCTTC
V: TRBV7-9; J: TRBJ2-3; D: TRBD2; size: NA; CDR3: CASSPRDYTDTQYF; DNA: TGTGCCAGCAGCCCCCGGGACTACACAGATACGCAGTATTTT
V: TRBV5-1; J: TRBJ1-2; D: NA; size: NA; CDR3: CASSPQDSGIYTF; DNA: TGCGCCAGCAGCCCACAAGACTCAGGGATCTACACCTTC
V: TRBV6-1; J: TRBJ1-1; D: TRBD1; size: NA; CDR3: CASSHWDRVDAFF; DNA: TGTGCCAGCAGTCATTGGGACAGGGTGGATGCTTTCTTT
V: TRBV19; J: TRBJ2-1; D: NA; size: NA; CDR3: CASSIALGPLDWEQFF; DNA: TGTGCCAGTAGTATAGCCCTGGGGCCCCTCGATTGGGAGCAGTTCTTC
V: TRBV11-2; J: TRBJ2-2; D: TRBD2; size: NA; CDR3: CASTRGSGSRNGELFF; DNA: TGTGCCAGCACCCGAGGGAGCGGGAGTAGAAATGGGGAGCTGTTTTTT
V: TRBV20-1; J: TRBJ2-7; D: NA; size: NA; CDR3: CSTGKYYEQYF; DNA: TGCAGTACCGGGAAATACTACGAGCAGTACTTC
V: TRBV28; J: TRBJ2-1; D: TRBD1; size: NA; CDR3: CASSTAGTGAYNEQFF; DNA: TGTGCCAGCAGTACCGCCGGGACAGGGGCTTACAATGAGCAGTTCTTC
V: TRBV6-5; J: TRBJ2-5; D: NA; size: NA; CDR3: CASSYTRQSLPETQYF; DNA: TGTGCCAGCAGTTACACCCGACAGTCTCTTCCAGAGACCCAGTACTTC
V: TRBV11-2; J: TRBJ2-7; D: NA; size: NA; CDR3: CASSFGGGYEQYF; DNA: TGTGCCAGCAGCTTCGGGGGTGGCTACGAGCAGTACTTC